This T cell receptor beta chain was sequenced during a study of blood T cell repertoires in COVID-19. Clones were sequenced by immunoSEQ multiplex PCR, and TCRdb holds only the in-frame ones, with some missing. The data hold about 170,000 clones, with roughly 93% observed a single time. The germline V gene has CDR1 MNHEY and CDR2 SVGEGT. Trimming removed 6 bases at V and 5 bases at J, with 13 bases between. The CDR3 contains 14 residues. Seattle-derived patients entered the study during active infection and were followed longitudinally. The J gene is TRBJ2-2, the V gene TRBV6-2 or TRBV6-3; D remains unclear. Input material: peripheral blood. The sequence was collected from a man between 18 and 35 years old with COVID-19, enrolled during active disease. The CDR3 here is CASSPRGETGELFF. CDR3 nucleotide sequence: TGTGCCAGCAGCCCCCGAGGTGAGACCGGGGAGCTGTTTTTT.